This T cell receptor beta chain was retrieved from a study of OX40 agonist ivuxolimab in advanced cancers. As for the study in general: Having had anti-PD-1, anti-PD-L1 or anti-CTLA-4 therapy before was allowed, and approximately 40% had some.

With 6 bases removed from V and 2 bases from J, the gap between germline ends came to 13 bases. The CDR3 has 14 residues. Looked up from germline, CDR1 is MNHEY and CDR2 is SVGAGI. Clones were read by immunoSEQ multiplex PCR, and TCRdb kept only the in-frame ones, dropping some. The top ten hold 0.7% to 0.9% of the sample, which has 75,000 to 100,000 clones, roughly 88% seen once. The chain combines TRBV6-5 with TRBJ1-2, with D perhaps matching TRBD1 (5 bases). This TCR was sampled from an adult with an advanced solid tumor such as melanoma, head and neck, liver or kidney cancer. The material was CD4+ or CD8+ T cells sorted from blood, obtained in a trial of the OX40 agonist ivuxolimab. This CDR3 reads CASSPGTANYGYTF. Here the CDR3 DNA reads TGTGCCAGCAGCCCCGGGACGGCGAACTATGGCTACACCTTC.